The T cell receptor (beta chain) under discussion was sequenced for a study of STAT3 mutations in large granular lymphocyte leukemia. About the study: Over half of T-LGLL patients had one or more immunosuppressive regimens.

Study results and limitations: Some patients had dominant TCR clones larger than their STAT3 mutant burden. In T-cell large granular lymphocyte leukemia, about half of patients showed multiple immunodominant subclonotypes.

The V gene's germline CDR1 is MNHNS and CDR2 SASEGT. Trimming removed 4 bases from V and 7 bases from J; junction bases left unmatched: 10. The CDR3 totals 15 residues. As to this clone: The antigen remains undetermined.

Assay: immunoSEQ multiplex PCR; the TCRdb copy retains only in-frame clones and omits some. The sample includes 17,000 or so clones, approximately 92% of them seen just once. V gene TRBV6-1 combines with J gene TRBJ2-1, with 7 bases aligning to TRBD2. The sequencing sample was made of peripheral blood mononuclear cells. This TCR came from a man in his sixties with T-cell large granular lymphocyte leukemia. Some clones in this sample may be carry-over from other donors' samples. The CDR3 DNA sequence: TGTGCCAGCAGTGGGCGACTAGCCAGTAGTAATGAGCAGTTCTTC. Its protein is CASSGRLASSNEQFF.